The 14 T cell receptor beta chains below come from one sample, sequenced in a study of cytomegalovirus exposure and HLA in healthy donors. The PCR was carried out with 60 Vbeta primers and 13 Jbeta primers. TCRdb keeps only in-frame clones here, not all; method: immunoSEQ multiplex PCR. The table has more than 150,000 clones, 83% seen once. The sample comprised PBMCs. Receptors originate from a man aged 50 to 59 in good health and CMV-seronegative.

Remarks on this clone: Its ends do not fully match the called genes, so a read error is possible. CDR3 sequence (DNA): TGTTCCAGCAGCGCCAGGCCCAGGGGAACTAATGAAAAACTGTTTTTT. This codes for CSSSARPRGTNEKLFF. The gene calls are TRBV7-9 and TRBJ1-4, with D perhaps TRBD1 (6 bases). The CDR3 covers 16 residues. Looked up from germline, CDR1 is SEHNR and CDR2 is FQNEAQ (reference sequence). Filled out from reference TRBV7-9 and TRBJ1-4, the complete variable domain reads DTGVSQNPRHKITKRGQNVTFRCDPISEHNRLYWYRQTLGQGPEFLTYFQNEAQLEKSRLLSDRFSAERPKGSFSTLEIQRTEQGDSAMYLCSSSARPRGTNEKLFFGSGTQLSVL.

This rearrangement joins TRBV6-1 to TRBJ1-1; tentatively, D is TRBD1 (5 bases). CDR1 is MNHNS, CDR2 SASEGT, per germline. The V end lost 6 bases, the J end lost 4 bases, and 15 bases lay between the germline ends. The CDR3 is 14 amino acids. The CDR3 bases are TGTGCCAGCAGCAGAACTTCAGGGCCCACTGAAGCTTTCTTT. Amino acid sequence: CASSRTSGPTEAFF.

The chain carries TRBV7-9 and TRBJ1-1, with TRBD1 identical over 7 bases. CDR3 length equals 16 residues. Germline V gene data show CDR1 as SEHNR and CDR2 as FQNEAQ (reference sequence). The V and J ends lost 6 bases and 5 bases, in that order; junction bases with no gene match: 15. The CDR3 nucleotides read TGTGCCAGCAGTCCTACAGGGGCGCCCAGGGGGACTGAAGCTTTCTTT. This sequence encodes CASSPTGAPRGTEAFF.

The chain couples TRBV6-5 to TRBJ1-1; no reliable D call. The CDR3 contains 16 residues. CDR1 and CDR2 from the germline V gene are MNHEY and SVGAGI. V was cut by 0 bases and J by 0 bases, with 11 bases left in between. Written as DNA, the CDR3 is TGTGCCAGCAGTTACTCCGGCCCGGGGATGAACACTGAAGCTTTCTTT. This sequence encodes CASSYSGPGMNTEAFF.

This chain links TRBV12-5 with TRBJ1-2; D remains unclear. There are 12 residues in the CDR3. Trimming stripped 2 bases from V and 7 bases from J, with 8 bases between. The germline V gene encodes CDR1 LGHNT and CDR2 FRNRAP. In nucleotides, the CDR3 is TGTGCTAGTGGTTTGTTAATCGGTGGCTACACCTTC. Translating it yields CASGLLIGGYTF.

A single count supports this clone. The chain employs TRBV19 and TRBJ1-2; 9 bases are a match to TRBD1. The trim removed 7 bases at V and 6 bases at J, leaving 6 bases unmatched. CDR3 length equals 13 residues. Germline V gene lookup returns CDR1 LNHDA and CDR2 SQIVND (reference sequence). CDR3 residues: CASNWGQGDGYTF. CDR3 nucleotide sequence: TGTGCCAGTAATTGGGGACAGGGAGATGGCTACACCTTC.

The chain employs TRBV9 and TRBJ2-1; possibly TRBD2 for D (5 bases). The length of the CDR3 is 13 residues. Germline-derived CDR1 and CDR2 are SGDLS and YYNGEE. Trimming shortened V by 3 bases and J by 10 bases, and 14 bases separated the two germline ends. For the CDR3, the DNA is TGTGCCAGCAGCGCTCAAACTAGTTTCGAGCAGTTCTTC. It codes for CASSAQTSFEQFF.

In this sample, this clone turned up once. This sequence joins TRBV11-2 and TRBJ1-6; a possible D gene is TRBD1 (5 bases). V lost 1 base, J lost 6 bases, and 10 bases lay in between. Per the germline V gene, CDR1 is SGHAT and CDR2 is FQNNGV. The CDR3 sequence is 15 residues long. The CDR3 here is CASSLGGRVNSPLHF. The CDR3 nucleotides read TGTGCCAGCAGCTTAGGAGGCAGGGTTAATTCACCCCTCCACTTT.

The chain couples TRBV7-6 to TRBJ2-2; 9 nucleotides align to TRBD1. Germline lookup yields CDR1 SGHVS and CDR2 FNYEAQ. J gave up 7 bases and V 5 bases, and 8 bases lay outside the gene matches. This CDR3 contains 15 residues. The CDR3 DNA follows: TGTGCCAGCAGCGGGCAGGACAGGGGCAGCGGGGAGCTGTTTTTT. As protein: CASSGQDRGSGELFF.

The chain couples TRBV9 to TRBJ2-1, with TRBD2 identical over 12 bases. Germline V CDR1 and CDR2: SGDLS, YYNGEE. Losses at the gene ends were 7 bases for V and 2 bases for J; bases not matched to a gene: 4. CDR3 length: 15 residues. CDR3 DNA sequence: TGTGCCAGCTCTACTAGCGGGGGGACCTACAATGAGCAGTTCTTC. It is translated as CASSTSGGTYNEQFF.

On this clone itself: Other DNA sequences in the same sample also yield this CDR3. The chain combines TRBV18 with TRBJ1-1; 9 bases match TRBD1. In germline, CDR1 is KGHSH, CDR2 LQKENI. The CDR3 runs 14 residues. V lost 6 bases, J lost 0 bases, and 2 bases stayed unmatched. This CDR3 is CASSRDRVNTEAFF. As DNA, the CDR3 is TGTGCCAGCTCCCGGGACAGGGTGAACACTGAAGCTTTCTTT.

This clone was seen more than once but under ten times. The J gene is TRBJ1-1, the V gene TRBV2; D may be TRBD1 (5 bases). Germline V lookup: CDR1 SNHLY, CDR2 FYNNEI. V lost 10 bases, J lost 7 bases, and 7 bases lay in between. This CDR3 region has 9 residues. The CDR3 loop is CATGHEAFF. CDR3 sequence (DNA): TGTGCCACAGGGCATGAAGCTTTCTTT.

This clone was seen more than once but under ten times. Here the CDR3 reads CASSLTGNQPQHF. The CDR3 nucleotides are TGTGCCAGCAGCTTGACAGGGAATCAGCCCCAGCATTTT. The chain employs TRBV7-8 and TRBJ1-5; 7 nucleotides match TRBD1. Germline trimming cut 3 bases from V and 4 bases from J; bases unmatched to any gene: 0. The length of the CDR3 is 13 residues. CDR1 and CDR2 from the germline V gene are SGHVS and FQNEAQ. The complete variable domain, with remaining parts taken from reference TRBV7-8 and TRBJ1-5, reads GAGVSQSPRYKVAKRGQDVALRCDPISGHVSLFWYQQALGQGPEFLTYFQNEAQLDKSGLPSDRFFAERPEGSVSTLKIQRTQQEDSAVYLCASSLTGNQPQHFGDGTRLSIL.

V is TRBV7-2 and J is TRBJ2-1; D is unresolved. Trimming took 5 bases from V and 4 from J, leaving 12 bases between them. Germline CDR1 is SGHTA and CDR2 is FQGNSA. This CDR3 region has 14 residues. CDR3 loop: CASSARLVYNEQFF. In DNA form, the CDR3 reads TGTGCCAGCAGCGCTAGACTGGTTTACAATGAGCAGTTCTTC. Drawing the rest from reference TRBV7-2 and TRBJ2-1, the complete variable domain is GAGVSQSPSNKVTEKGKDVELRCDPISGHTALYWYRQSLGQGLEFLIYFQGNSAPDKSGLPSDRFSAERTGGSVSTLTIQRTQQEDSAVYLCASSARLVYNEQFFGPGTRLTVL.